This TCR beta chain was captured by sequencing in a study of metastatic and nonmetastatic thyroid tumors. Study as a whole: The comparison covered peripheral blood and tumor or nodule tissue in malignant and benign thyroid patients. Overall study findings and caveats: According to reports, the diversity of TCR beta was significantly higher in malignant thyroid tumors than in benign nodules, and this held in both blood and tumor samples.

This CDR3 region has 15 residues. The germline CDR1 and CDR2 sequences are MNHNS and SASEGT. Trimming removed 8 bases from V and 2 bases from J, with 19 bases in between. None of the patients had undergone any treatment ahead of thyroid surgery. This clone was counted many times. Its antigen is not known. TCRdb used MiXCR to call clones anew from the PCR reads. The data show about 93,000 clones, roughly 13% seen once. The V call is TRBV6-1, the J call TRBJ2-7, with D tentatively TRBD2 (6 bases). The sequence was obtained from a female donor with papillary thyroid cancer or a benign thyroid nodule (not recorded which). Some clones in this sample may be carry-over from other donors' samples. Sequencing used blood. The CDR3 loop is CASQLDAGWPYEQYF. CDR3 sequence (DNA): TGTGCCAGCCAACTGGACGCGGGGTGGCCCTACGAGCAGTACTTC.